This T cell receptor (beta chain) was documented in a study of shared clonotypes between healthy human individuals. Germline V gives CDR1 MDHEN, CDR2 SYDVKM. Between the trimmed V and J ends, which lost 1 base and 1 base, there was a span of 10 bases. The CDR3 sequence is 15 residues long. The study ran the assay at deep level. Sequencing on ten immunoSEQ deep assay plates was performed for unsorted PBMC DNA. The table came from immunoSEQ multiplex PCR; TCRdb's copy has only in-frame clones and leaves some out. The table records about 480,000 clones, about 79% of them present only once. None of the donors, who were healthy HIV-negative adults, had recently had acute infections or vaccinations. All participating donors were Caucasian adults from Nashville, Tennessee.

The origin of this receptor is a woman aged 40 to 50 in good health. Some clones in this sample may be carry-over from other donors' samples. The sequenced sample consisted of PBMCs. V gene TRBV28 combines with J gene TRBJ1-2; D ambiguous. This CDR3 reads CASSLSTPDNYGYTF. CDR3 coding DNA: TGTGCCAGCAGTTTATCCACCCCCGATAACTATGGCTACACCTTC.